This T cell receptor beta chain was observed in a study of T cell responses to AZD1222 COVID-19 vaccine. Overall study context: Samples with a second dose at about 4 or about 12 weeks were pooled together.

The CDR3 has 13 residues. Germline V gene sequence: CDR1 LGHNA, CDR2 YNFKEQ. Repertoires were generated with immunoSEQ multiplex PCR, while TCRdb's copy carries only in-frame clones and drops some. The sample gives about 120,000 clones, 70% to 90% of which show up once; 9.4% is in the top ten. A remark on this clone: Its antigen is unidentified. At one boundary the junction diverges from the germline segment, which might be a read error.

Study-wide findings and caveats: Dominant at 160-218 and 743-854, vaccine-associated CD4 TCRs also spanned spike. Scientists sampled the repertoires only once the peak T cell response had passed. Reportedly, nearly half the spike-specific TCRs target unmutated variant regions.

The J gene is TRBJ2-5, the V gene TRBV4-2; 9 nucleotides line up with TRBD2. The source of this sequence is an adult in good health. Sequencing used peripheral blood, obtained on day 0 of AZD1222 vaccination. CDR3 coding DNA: TGTGCCAGCAGCCAAGATGAGACTAGCGGCCCAGACTTC. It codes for CASSQDETSGPDF.